These 8 T cell receptor beta chains share one sample of origin, sequenced in a study of T cell responses to AZD1222 COVID-19 vaccine. Only in-frame clones appear in the TCRdb table, and some are missing; sequencing was by immunoSEQ multiplex PCR. Here the sample spans about 160,000 clones, more than 85% being singletons. The specimen was peripheral blood, collected on day 0 of AZD1222 vaccination. Receptors were obtained from an adult in good health.

This clone was picked up one time. DNA of the CDR3: TGTGCCAGCAGCTTTAACAGGGCCCACTCTGGAAACACCATATATTTT. Translating gives CASSFNRAHSGNTIYF. The chain is built from TRBV7-2 and TRBJ1-3, with D perhaps TRBD1 (6 bases). V lost 3 bases and J 0 bases, leaving 12 bases between the germline ends. CDR3 size: 16 residues. In germline, CDR1 is SGHTA, CDR2 FQGNSA. Combining the CDR3 with reference TRBV7-2 and TRBJ1-3 gives the whole variable domain GAGVSQSPSNKVTEKGKDVELRCDPISGHTALYWYRQSLGQGLEFLIYFQGNSAPDKSGLPSDRFSAERTGGSVSTLTIQRTQQEDSAVYLCASSFNRAHSGNTIYFGEGSWLTVV.

The chain joins TRBV7-2 to TRBJ1-2; 7 nucleotides match TRBD1. Germline values: CDR1 SGHTA, CDR2 FQGNSA. The length of the CDR3 is 15 residues. V lost 6 bases and J lost 2; bases outside the gene matches: 9. In DNA, the CDR3 is TGTGCCAGCAGACTTACCGGGACAGCGAACTATGGCTACACCTTC. This gives the protein CASRLTGTANYGYTF.

V and J are TRBV5-4 and TRBJ2-1, with TRBD2 identical over 10 bases. This CDR3 region has 16 residues. The germline CDR1 and CDR2 sequences are SGHNT and YYREEE (reference sequence). V dropped 0 bases and J dropped 7; count of bases not matched to a gene: 7. The CDR3 is CASSLGTSGITNEQFF. CDR3 bases: TGTGCCAGCAGCTTGGGCACTAGCGGGATTACGAATGAGCAGTTCTTC.

This chain uses TRBV11-2 with TRBJ1-6, with D maybe TRBD1 (5 bases). V gave up 5 bases and J gave up 10 bases, with 21 bases separating them. The V gene's germline CDR1 is SGHAT and CDR2 FQNNGV. There are 16 residues in the CDR3. This CDR3 is CASSTPIGTHGSPLHF. CDR3 nucleotide sequence: TGTGCCAGCAGCACGCCGATCGGGACCCACGGGTCACCCCTCCACTTT.

The count of this clone is one. V is TRBV6-5 and J is TRBJ2-7, with 7 bases lining up with TRBD2. The junction had 4 bases not matched to a gene; V was cut back by 5 bases and J by 3 bases. The CDR3 has 13 amino acids. Germline CDR1 reads MNHEY; CDR2 reads SVGAGI. CDR3 nucleotides: TGTGCCAGCAGTCACCGCGGGAGCTACGAGCAGTACTTC. Translating it yields CASSHRGSYEQYF.

V is TRBV11-3 and J is TRBJ2-1; TRBD1 matches 10 bases. This CDR3 spans 15 amino acids. Germline V gene sequence: CDR1 SGHNT, CDR2 YENEEA. With V trimmed by 2 bases and J by 3 bases, 1 base remained unmatched. CDR3 coding DNA: TGTGCCAGCAGCTTAAGGGACAGGGGCTACAATGAGCAGTTCTTC. Encoded protein: CASSLRDRGYNEQFF. Variable domain in full (rest from reference TRBV11-3 and TRBJ2-1): EAGVVQSPRYKIIEKKQPVAFWCNPISGHNTLYWYLQNLGQGPELLIRYENEEAVDDSQLPKDRFSAERLKGVDSTLKIQPAELGDSAVYLCASSLRDRGYNEQFFGPGTRLTVL.

The CDR3 loop reads CASSDRDRIRVLEGTEAFF. DNA of the CDR3: TGTGCCAGCAGCGACCGGGACAGGATTAGAGTGTTGGAGGGAACTGAAGCTTTCTTT. V is TRBV5-5 and J is TRBJ1-1; 8 bases fit TRBD1. Germline V CDR1 and CDR2: SGHKS, YYEKEE (reference sequence). The CDR3 is made up of 19 amino acids. V lost 4 bases to trimming and J lost 5 bases; unmatched junction nucleotides: 22.

The chain joins TRBV27 to TRBJ2-1; D is unclear. This CDR3 contains 16 residues. V was shortened by 5 bases and J by 2 bases, with 16 bases between the two germline ends. Per the germline V gene, CDR1 is MNHEY and CDR2 is SMNVEV (reference sequence). CDR3 residues: CASSPPTPGAYNEQFF. CDR3 in DNA: TGTGCCAGCAGTCCCCCGACTCCAGGCGCCTACAATGAGCAGTTCTTC.